This TCR beta chain came from a study of blood T cells in healthy people across ages. It was with a sample-barcoded 5' primer and a J-beta primer mix that a second PCR of roughly 6 to 11 cycles was run. Researchers report that a template-switch adaptor with 12 random nucleotides tagged each cDNA molecule. Via MiXCR, TCRdb re-called the 5' RACE reads, giving one row per CDR3 protein. The profile shows roughly 790,000 distinct CDR3 sequences, roughly 44% of them singletons. Deletions cut 6 bases from V and 9 bases from J, with 14 bases between. CDR1 is KGHDR and CDR2 is SFDVKD in the germline V gene. This CDR3 has 13 residues. This clonotype was detected a few times.

J is TRBJ2-1 and V is TRBV24-1; D may be TRBD1 (7 bases). Sequenced: blood. The TCR comes from a woman aged 55-69 years in good health. The CDR3 region is CATSIQGGGEQFF. The CDR3 DNA sequence: TGTGCCACCAGTATTCAGGGGGGAGGTGAGCAGTTCTTC.